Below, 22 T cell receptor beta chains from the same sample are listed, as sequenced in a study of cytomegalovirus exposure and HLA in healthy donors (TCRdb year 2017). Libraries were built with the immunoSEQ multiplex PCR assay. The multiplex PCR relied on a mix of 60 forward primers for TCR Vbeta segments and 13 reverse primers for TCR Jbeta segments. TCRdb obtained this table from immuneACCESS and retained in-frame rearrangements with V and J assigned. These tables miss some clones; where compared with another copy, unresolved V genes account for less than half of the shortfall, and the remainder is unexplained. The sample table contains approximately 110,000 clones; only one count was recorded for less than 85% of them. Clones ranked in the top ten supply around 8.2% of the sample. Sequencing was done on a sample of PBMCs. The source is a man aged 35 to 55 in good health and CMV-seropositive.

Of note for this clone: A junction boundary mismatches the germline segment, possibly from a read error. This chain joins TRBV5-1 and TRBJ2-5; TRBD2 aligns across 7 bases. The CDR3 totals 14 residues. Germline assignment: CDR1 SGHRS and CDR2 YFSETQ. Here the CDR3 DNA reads TGCGCCAGGAGCTTGGACGGGGGGAAGGAGACCCAGTACTTC. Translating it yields CARSLDGGKETQYF.

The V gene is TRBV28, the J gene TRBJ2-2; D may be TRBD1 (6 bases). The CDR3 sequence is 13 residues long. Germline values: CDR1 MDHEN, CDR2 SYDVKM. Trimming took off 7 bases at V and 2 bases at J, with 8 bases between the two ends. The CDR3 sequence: CASIQGNTGELFF. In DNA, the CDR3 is TGTGCCAGCATACAGGGTAACACCGGGGAGCTGTTTTTT.

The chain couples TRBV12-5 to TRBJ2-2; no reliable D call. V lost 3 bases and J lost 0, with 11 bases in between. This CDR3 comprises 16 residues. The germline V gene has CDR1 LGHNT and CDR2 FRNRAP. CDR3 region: CASGFSVSPNTGELFF. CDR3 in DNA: TGTGCTAGTGGTTTTAGTGTTTCCCCGAACACCGGGGAGCTGTTTTTT.

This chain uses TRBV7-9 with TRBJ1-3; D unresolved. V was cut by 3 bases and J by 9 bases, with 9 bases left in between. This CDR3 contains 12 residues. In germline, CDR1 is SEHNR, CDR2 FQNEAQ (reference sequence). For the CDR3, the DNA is TGTGCCAGCAGCTTCCCTTCGGGCACCATATATTTT. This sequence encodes CASSFPSGTIYF.

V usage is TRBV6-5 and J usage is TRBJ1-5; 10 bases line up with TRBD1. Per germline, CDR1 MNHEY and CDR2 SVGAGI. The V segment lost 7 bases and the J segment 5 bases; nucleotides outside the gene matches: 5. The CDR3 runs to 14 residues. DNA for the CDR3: TGTGCCAGCACTCGGGACAGGGGATATCAGCCCCAGCATTTT. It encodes CASTRDRGYQPQHF.

The CDR3 loop reads CASSIGDTGNTIYF. Written as DNA, the CDR3 is TGTGCCAGTAGTATCGGGGACACTGGAAACACCATATATTTT. The chain employs TRBV19 and TRBJ1-3; the D gene is possibly TRBD1 (6 bases). Germline-derived CDR1 and CDR2 are LNHDA and SQIVND (reference sequence). V lost 3 bases, J lost 2 bases, and 8 bases lay in between. The CDR3 loop spans 14 amino acids. The full variable domain, completed using reference TRBV19 and TRBJ1-3, is DGGITQSPKYLFRKEGQNVTLSCEQNLNHDAMYWYRQDPGQGLRLIYYSQIVNDFQKGDIAEGYSVSREKKESFPLTVTSAQKNPTAFYLCASSIGDTGNTIYFGEGSWLTVV.

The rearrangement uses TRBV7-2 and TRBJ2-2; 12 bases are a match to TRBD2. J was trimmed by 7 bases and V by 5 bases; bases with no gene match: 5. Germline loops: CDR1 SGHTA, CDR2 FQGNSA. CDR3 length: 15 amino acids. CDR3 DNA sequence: TGTGCCAGCAGCCCTAGCGGGGGGGCTATCGGGGAGCTGTTTTTT. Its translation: CASSPSGGAIGELFF.

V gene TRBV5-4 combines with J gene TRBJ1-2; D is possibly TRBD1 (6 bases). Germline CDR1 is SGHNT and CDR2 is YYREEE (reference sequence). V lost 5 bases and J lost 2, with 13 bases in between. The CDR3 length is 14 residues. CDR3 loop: CASRVQGPNYGYTF. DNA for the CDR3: TGTGCCAGCAGGGTACAGGGTCCAAACTATGGCTACACCTTC.

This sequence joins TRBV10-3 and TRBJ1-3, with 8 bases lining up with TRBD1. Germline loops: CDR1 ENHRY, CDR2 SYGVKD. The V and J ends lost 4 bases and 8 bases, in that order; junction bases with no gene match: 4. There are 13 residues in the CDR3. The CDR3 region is CAISGTGLDTIYF. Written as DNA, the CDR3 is TGTGCCATCAGTGGGACAGGGTTAGACACCATATATTTT.

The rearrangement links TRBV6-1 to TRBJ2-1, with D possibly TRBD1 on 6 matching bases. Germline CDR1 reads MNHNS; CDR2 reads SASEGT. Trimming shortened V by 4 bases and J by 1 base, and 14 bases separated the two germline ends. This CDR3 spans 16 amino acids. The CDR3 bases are TGTGCCAGCAGTGTCCTCGGGACATCTTCCTACAATGAGCAGTTCTTC. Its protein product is CASSVLGTSSYNEQFF.

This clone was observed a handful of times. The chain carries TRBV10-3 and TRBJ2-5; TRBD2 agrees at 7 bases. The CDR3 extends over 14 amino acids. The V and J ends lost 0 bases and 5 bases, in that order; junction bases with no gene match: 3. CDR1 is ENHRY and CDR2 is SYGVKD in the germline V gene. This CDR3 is CAISESGSGETQYF. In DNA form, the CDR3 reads TGTGCCATCAGTGAGTCCGGTAGCGGGGAGACCCAGTACTTC.

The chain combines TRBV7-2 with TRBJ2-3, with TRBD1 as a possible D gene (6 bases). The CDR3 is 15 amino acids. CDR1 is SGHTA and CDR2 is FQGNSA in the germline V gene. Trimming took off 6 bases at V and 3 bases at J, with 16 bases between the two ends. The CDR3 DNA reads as TGTGCCAGCAGTACAAGGGGAAGGGGGACAGATACGCAGTATTTT. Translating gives CASSTRGRGTDTQYF. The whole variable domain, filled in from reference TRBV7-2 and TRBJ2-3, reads GAGVSQSPSNKVTEKGKDVELRCDPISGHTALYWYRQSLGQGLEFLIYFQGNSAPDKSGLPSDRFSAERTGGSVSTLTIQRTQQEDSAVYLCASSTRGRGTDTQYFGPGTRLTVL.

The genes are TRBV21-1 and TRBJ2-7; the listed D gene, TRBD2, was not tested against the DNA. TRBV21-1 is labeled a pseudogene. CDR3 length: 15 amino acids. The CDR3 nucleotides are TGTGCCAGCAGCTCCCGCGGAGCGGGATCCTACGAGCAGTACTTC. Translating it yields CASSSRGAGSYEQYF.

CDR3: CATSRVPPRDRNNSPLHF. CDR3 DNA sequence: TGTGCCACCAGCAGAGTCCCACCCCGGGACAGAAATAATTCACCCCTCCACTTT. The chain joins TRBV15 to TRBJ1-6; 7 nucleotides match TRBD1. The V and J ends lost 1 base and 5 bases, in that order; junction bases with no gene match: 11. The CDR3 extends over 18 amino acids. Germline V gene lookup returns CDR1 LNHNV and CDR2 YYDKDF (reference sequence).

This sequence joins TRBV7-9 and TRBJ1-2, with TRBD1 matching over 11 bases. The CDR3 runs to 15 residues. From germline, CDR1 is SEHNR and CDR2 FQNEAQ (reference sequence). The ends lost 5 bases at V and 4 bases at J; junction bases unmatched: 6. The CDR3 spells CASSRDGTGGYGYTF. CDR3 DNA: TGTGCCAGCAGCCGGGACGGGACAGGGGGCTATGGCTACACCTTC.

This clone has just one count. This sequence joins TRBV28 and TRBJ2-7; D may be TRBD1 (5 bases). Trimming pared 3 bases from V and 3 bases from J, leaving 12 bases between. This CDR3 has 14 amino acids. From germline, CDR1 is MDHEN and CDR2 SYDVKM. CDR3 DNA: TGTGCCAGCAGTTTGGCAGGGCAATTCTACGAGCAGTACTTC. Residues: CASSLAGQFYEQYF.

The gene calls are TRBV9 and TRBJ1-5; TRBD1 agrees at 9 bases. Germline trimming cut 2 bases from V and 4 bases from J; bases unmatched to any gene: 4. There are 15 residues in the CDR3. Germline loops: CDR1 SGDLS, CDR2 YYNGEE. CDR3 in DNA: TGTGCCAGCAGCGTTGGACAGGGGCATAATCAGCCCCAGCATTTT. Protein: CASSVGQGHNQPQHF.

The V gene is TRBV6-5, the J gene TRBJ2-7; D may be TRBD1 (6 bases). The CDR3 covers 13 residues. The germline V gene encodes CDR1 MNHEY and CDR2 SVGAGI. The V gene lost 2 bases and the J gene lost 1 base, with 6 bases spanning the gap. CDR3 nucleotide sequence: TGTGCCAGCAGTTACGACAGGTCCTACGAGCAGTACTTC. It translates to CASSYDRSYEQYF.

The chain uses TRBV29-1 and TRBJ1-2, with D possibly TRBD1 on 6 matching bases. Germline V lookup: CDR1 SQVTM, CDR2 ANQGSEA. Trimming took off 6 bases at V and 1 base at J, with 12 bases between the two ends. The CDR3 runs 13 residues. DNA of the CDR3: TGCAGCGTGAAGACAGGAGGTAACTATGGCTACACCTTC. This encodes CSVKTGGNYGYTF.

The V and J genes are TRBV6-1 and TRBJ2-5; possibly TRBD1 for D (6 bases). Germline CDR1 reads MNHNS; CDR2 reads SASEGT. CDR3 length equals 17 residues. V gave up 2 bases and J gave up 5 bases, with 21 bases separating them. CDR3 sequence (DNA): TGTGCCAGCAGTGAAAGGACAGCCCAGACATCCTCCGAGACCCAGTACTTC. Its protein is CASSERTAQTSSETQYF.

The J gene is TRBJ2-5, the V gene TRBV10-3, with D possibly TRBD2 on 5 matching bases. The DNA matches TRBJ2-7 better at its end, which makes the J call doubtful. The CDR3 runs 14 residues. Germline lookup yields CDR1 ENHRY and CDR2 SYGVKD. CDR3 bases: TGTGCCATCAGTGAGTATAGGGCCGGAGGCGAGCAGTACTTC. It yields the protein CAISEYRAGGEQYF.

CDR3 sequence (DNA): TGTGCCAGTAGTGATCCTTTTCGGGTGGTGAACACTGAAGCTTTCTTT. Encoded protein: CASSDPFRVVNTEAFF. J is TRBJ1-1 and V is TRBV19; D ambiguous. The germline V gene has CDR1 LNHDA and CDR2 SQIVND (reference sequence). V dropped 5 bases and J dropped 0 bases, with 16 bases sitting between them. CDR3 length equals 16 residues.